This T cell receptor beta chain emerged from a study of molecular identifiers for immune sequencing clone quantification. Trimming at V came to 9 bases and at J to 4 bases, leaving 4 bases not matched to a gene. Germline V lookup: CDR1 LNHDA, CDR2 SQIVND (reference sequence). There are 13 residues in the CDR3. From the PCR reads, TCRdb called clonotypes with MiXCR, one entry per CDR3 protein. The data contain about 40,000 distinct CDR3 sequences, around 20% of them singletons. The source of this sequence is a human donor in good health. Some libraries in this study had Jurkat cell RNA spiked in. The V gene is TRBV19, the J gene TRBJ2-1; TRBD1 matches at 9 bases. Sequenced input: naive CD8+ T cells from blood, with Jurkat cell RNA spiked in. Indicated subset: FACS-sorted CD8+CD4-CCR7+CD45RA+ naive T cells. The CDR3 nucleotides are TGTGCCAGCCGGGACAGGGAGTACAATGAGCAGTTCTTC. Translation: CASRDREYNEQFF.